Each of the 14 T cell receptor beta chains below was sequenced from the same sample in a study of circulating and synovial CD4+ cells in juvenile arthritis. The repertoire was sequenced with immunoSEQ multiplex PCR; TCRdb's copy has only in-frame clones and lacks some. The data show 30,000 to 40,000 clones, roughly 96% seen once. The material sequenced was CD4+ T cells from blood. The origin of the receptors is a human donor with juvenile idiopathic arthritis.

The V gene is TRBV9, the J gene TRBJ1-4, with a possible D match to TRBD1 (6 bases). CDR1 SGDLS and CDR2 YYNGEE come from the germline V gene. This CDR3 comprises 15 residues. Trimming removed 6 bases from V and 5 bases from J, with 17 bases in between. The CDR3 reads CASTPGGTSNEKLFF. As DNA, the CDR3 is TGTGCCAGCACCCCGGGGGGGACAAGCAATGAAAAACTGTTTTTT.

J is TRBJ2-3 and V is TRBV29-1; a possible D gene is TRBD2 (5 bases). This CDR3 has 11 amino acids. Germline CDR1 and CDR2: SQVTM and ANQGSEA. The V end was cut by 6 bases, the J end by 1 base, with 5 bases between. CDR3 DNA: TGCAGCGTGGGAGGCACAGATACGCAGTATTTT. Its protein product is CSVGGTDTQYF.

In DNA form, the CDR3 reads TGTGCCAGCAGTGGCCGGGGGTGGGATAGCAATCAGCCCCAGCATTTT. Its translation is CASSGRGWDSNQPQHF. This chain joins TRBV6-1 and TRBJ1-5; TRBD1 is a possible D gene (5 bases). Germline CDR1 is MNHNS and CDR2 is SASEGT. The CDR3 is 16 amino acids. V shed 4 bases and J shed 0 bases, with 13 bases lying between them.

The chain employs TRBV11-2 and TRBJ2-7; 10 positions match TRBD2. CDR3 length: 16 amino acids. The V segment lost 1 base and the J segment 4 bases; nucleotides outside the gene matches: 7. Germline V gene lookup returns CDR1 SGHAT and CDR2 FQNNGV. The CDR3 nucleotides read TGTGCCAGCAGCTTAGGCACGGTAGCGGGAGGTTACGAGCAGTACTTC. It specifies CASSLGTVAGGYEQYF.

This chain connects TRBV5-4 to TRBJ2-7; perhaps TRBD1 as D (5 bases). Germline V lookup: CDR1 SGHNT, CDR2 YYREEE (reference sequence). V lost 7 bases to trimming and J lost 5 bases, with 19 bases between them. The CDR3 sequence is 14 residues long. The CDR3 DNA reads TGTGCCAGCGGCGAAAAAACGGACAACCACGAGCAGTACTTC. Translation gives CASGEKTDNHEQYF.

The chain joins TRBV6-4 to TRBJ2-3, with a possible D match to TRBD1 (5 bases). The CDR3 contains 17 residues. Deletions cut 6 bases from V and 0 bases from J, with 19 bases between. The V gene's germline CDR1 is MRHNA and CDR2 SNTAGT. CDR3 sequence: CASSLTPDSTSTDTQYF. As DNA, the CDR3 is TGTGCCAGCAGCCTAACCCCTGACAGTACTAGCACAGATACGCAGTATTTT.

The chain carries TRBV9 and TRBJ2-2, with 13 bases aligning to TRBD2. After removal of 1 base from V and 0 bases from J, the junction contained 9 bases not matched to a gene. Germline-derived CDR1 and CDR2 are SGDLS and YYNGEE. The CDR3 covers 20 residues. The CDR3 coding sequence is TGTGCCAGCAGCGTAACCTTTGGACTAGCGGGAGACGCGAACACCGGGGAGCTGTTTTTT. Amino acids: CASSVTFGLAGDANTGELFF.

To note about this clone: One end of the junction varies from germline; a read error may be responsible. This sample also contains other DNA sequences that code for the same CDR3. The rearrangement uses TRBV11-2 and TRBJ1-6, with a weak D call TRBD1 (6 bases). There are 13 residues in the CDR3. Germline-derived CDR1 and CDR2 are SGHAT and FQNNGV. The DNA for the CDR3 is TGTGCCAGCACAAGGACAGCCTATTCCCCCCTCCACTTT. This codes for CASTRTAYSPLHF.

This chain links TRBV6-5 with TRBJ2-1, with D tentatively TRBD1 (5 bases). V was shortened by 3 bases and J by 8 bases, with 14 bases between the two germline ends. The germline CDR1 and CDR2 sequences are MNHEY and SVGAGI. The CDR3 runs to 14 residues. The CDR3, as DNA: TGTGCCAGCAGTTATAATTCCAGGGAAGATGAGCAGTTCTTC. Residues: CASSYNSREDEQFF.

The V call is TRBV28, the J call TRBJ1-2, with 9 bases that match TRBD1. Germline V gene lookup returns CDR1 MDHEN and CDR2 SYDVKM. CDR3 length equals 15 residues. The trim removed 5 bases at V and 3 bases at J, leaving 7 bases unmatched. CDR3 region: CASSAGTGNDYGYTF. In nucleotides, the CDR3 is TGTGCCAGCAGTGCTGGGACAGGGAACGACTATGGCTACACCTTC.

This chain uses TRBV7-9 with TRBJ2-4; TRBD1 is a possible D gene (5 bases). This CDR3 contains 17 residues. V was clipped by 0 bases and J by 0 bases, with 12 bases between them. Germline loops: CDR1 SEHNR, CDR2 FQNEAQ (reference sequence). The CDR3 DNA sequence: TGTGCCAGCAGCTTAGCGAGCCAGGGCCTAGCCAAAAACATTCAGTACTTC. This sequence encodes CASSLASQGLAKNIQYF.

V is TRBV6-6 and J is TRBJ2-5; no clear D gene. The CDR3 length is 12 residues. In germline, CDR1 is MNHNY, CDR2 SVGAGI (reference sequence). V shed 6 bases and J shed 5 bases, with 10 bases lying between them. CDR3 coding DNA: TGTGCCAGCAGCCCGGTCCCGGAGACCCAGTACTTC. Its protein is CASSPVPETQYF.

The rearrangement uses TRBV5-1 and TRBJ2-2; TRBD2 is a possible D gene (5 bases). Trimming shortened V by 4 bases and J by 1 base, and 14 bases separated the two germline ends. This CDR3 comprises 16 residues. The germline gives CDR1 SGHRS, CDR2 YFSETQ. CDR3 loop: CASSLAAGLNTGELFF. CDR3 bases: TGCGCCAGCAGCCTCGCGGCAGGACTGAACACCGGGGAGCTGTTTTTT.

The chain has TRBV7-2 and TRBJ2-6, with no clear D. In germline, CDR1 is SGHTA, CDR2 FQGNSA. The CDR3 has 15 amino acids. Trimming stripped 5 bases from V and 0 bases from J, with 8 bases between. CDR3 protein: CASSRAHSGANVLTF. In DNA, the CDR3 is TGTGCCAGCAGCCGTGCACACTCTGGGGCCAACGTCCTGACTTTC.